These 21 T cell receptor beta chains originate from one sample sequenced in a study of blood T cell repertoires in COVID-19. Clones were read by immunoSEQ multiplex PCR, and TCRdb kept only the in-frame ones, dropping some. The sample has approximately 220,000 clones, around 85% seen once; the top ten hold 1.3%. Sequencing was carried out using PBMCs or T cells enriched from blood (not recorded which). These receptor sequences come from a woman between 40 and 50 years old with acute COVID-19.

The rearrangement links TRBV10-2 to TRBJ1-2; TRBD1 agrees at 7 bases. Germline V gene data show CDR1 as WSHSY and CDR2 as SAAADI. V gave up 3 bases and J gave up 7 bases; unmatched junction bases: 2. The CDR3 is 12 amino acids. The CDR3 DNA follows: TGCGCCAGCAGTGAAGGGGGCGTTGGCTACACCTTC. Translating it yields CASSEGGVGYTF.

V and J are TRBV28 and TRBJ1-2; D is undetermined. The length of the CDR3 is 16 residues. Germline CDR1 reads MDHEN; CDR2 reads SYDVKM. The germline V and J ends were trimmed by 3 bases and 3 bases, with 17 bases remaining between them. This CDR3 reads CASSFSPPFGDYGYTF. CDR3 nucleotides: TGTGCCAGCAGTTTTAGCCCCCCCTTCGGTGACTATGGCTACACCTTC.

The chain links TRBV6-5 to TRBJ1-1; the D gene is possibly TRBD1 (5 bases). The CDR3 extends over 14 amino acids. In germline, CDR1 is MNHEY, CDR2 SVGAGI. V gave up 8 bases and J gave up 1 base, with 14 bases separating them. The CDR3: CASGAAGTNTEAFF. In DNA form, the CDR3 reads TGTGCCAGCGGGGCGGCGGGGACGAACACTGAAGCTTTCTTT.

The rearrangement links TRBV7-8 to TRBJ1-4; D ambiguous. The germline V and J ends were trimmed by 5 bases and 5 bases, with 15 bases remaining between them. The CDR3 has 15 residues. CDR1 SGHVS and CDR2 FQNEAQ come from the germline V gene. CDR3 nucleotides: TGTGCCAGCAGCCTCGACCTCGGGGTAAATGAAAAACTGTTTTTT. Its translation: CASSLDLGVNEKLFF. Full variable domain (rest looked up from reference TRBV7-8 and TRBJ1-4): GAGVSQSPRYKVAKRGQDVALRCDPISGHVSLFWYQQALGQGPEFLTYFQNEAQLDKSGLPSDRFFAERPEGSVSTLKIQRTQQEDSAVYLCASSLDLGVNEKLFFGSGTQLSVL.

This chain connects TRBV29-1 to TRBJ1-1; D might be TRBD1 (5 bases). Germline V gene sequence: CDR1 SQVTM, CDR2 ANQGSEA. V was cut by 7 bases and J by 0 bases, with 12 bases left in between. The CDR3 extends over 13 amino acids. CDR3 residues: CSGRGRVNTEAFF. DNA for the CDR3: TGCAGCGGGAGGGGAAGGGTGAACACTGAAGCTTTCTTT.

The chain combines TRBV5-5 with TRBJ1-2; 9 positions match TRBD1. Germline V gene lookup returns CDR1 SGHKS and CDR2 YYEKEE (reference sequence). The CDR3 has 14 residues. J lost 7 bases, V lost 0 bases, and 4 bases had no gene match. The CDR3 reads CASSLDRGPFGYTF. CDR3 in DNA: TGTGCCAGCAGCTTGGACAGGGGGCCTTTTGGCTACACCTTC. The full variable domain, completed using reference TRBV5-5 and TRBJ1-2, is DAGVTQSPTHLIKTRGQQVTLRCSPISGHKSVSWYQQVLGQGPQFIFQYYEKEERGRGNFPDRFSARQFPNYSSELNVNALLLGDSALYLCASSLDRGPFGYTFGSGTRLTVV.

The V gene is TRBV5-1, the J gene TRBJ2-1; the D is unclear. Germline V gene lookup returns CDR1 SGHRS and CDR2 YFSETQ. This CDR3 is 16 amino acids long. The V end lost 1 base, the J end lost 3 bases, and 14 bases lay between the germline ends. The CDR3 loop is CASSLTPSTGYNEQFF. In nucleotides, the CDR3 is TGCGCCAGCAGCTTGACCCCTTCGACGGGCTACAATGAGCAGTTCTTC.

The CDR3 region is CASSWSEGSGYTF. For the CDR3, the DNA is TGTGCCAGCAGCTGGTCGGAGGGGTCTGGCTACACCTTC. V and J are TRBV7-3 and TRBJ1-2, with a weak D call TRBD1 (5 bases). The germline V and J ends were trimmed by 4 bases and 7 bases, with 13 bases remaining between them. CDR1 and CDR2 (germline): SGHTA, FQGTGA. The CDR3 loop spans 13 amino acids.

This chain's CDR3 is CASSRGLALYNEQFF. CDR3 in DNA: TGTGCCAGCAGCCGAGGACTAGCACTATACAATGAGCAGTTCTTC. The V call is TRBV9, the J call TRBJ2-1; 8 bases line up with TRBD2. This CDR3 region has 15 residues. V dropped 4 bases and J dropped 4; count of bases not matched to a gene: 7. Germline assignment: CDR1 SGDLS and CDR2 YYNGEE.

The chain links TRBV4-1 to TRBJ1-4; D is ambiguous. Deletions cut 5 bases from V and 8 bases from J, with 12 bases between. Germline V lookup: CDR1 MGHRA, CDR2 YSYEKL. The length of the CDR3 is 13 residues. The DNA of the CDR3 is TGCGCCAGCAGCGAGAGTCCGGGGGAAAAACTGTTTTTT. Protein sequence: CASSESPGEKLFF.

J is TRBJ1-1 and V is TRBV2; 7 nucleotides agree with TRBD1. The CDR3 length is 14 residues. Germline V gene data show CDR1 as SNHLY and CDR2 as FYNNEI. Trimming cost V 6 bases and J 3 bases; bases outside gene matches: 7. The CDR3 loop reads CASRPTGTYTEAFF. DNA of the CDR3: TGTGCCAGCAGACCGACAGGGACGTACACTGAAGCTTTCTTT.

The CDR3 DNA follows: TGTGCCAGCAGCTTTCTCACAGTATACACTGAAGCTTTCTTT. Its protein product is CASSFLTVYTEAFF. The rearrangement uses TRBV7-2 and TRBJ1-1; D is ambiguous. Trimming shortened V by 3 bases and J by 3 bases, and 11 bases separated the two germline ends. CDR1 SGHTA and CDR2 FQGNSA come from the germline V gene. This CDR3 is built from 14 residues.

CDR3 region: CASTRVGQPQHF. CDR3 nucleotides: TGTGCCAGCACCAGGGTTGGACAGCCCCAGCATTTT. The chain links TRBV6-5 to TRBJ1-5; a possible D gene is TRBD1 (5 bases). With 7 bases removed from V and 7 bases from J, the gap between germline ends came to 11 bases. This CDR3 region has 12 residues. Germline V CDR1 and CDR2: MNHEY, SVGAGI.

This clone has just one count. The V and J genes are TRBV19 and TRBJ1-5, with 10 bases lining up with TRBD1. Germline CDR1 LNHDA, CDR2 SQIVND (reference sequence). Trimming took 6 bases from V and 7 from J; bases not matched to a gene: 9. The CDR3 consists of 15 residues. The CDR3 reads CASSDRGLTGQPQHF. CDR3 nucleotides: TGTGCCAGTAGCGACAGGGGGCTCACAGGGCAGCCCCAGCATTTT.

The chain recombines TRBV18 with TRBJ2-2; no definite D call. This CDR3 is built from 16 residues. Germline CDR1 is KGHSH and CDR2 is LQKENI. Between the trimmed V and J ends, which lost 0 bases and 6 bases, there was a span of 14 bases. CDR3 protein: CASSPPGTRGAGELFF. DNA for the CDR3: TGTGCCAGCTCACCACCTGGTACTCGAGGTGCCGGGGAGCTGTTTTTT.

This chain connects TRBV9 to TRBJ1-6; D is perhaps TRBD1 (5 bases). The germline V gene encodes CDR1 SGDLS and CDR2 YYNGEE. CDR3 length equals 14 residues. Trimming pared 3 bases from V and 7 bases from J, leaving 11 bases between. The CDR3 DNA sequence: TGTGCCAGCAGCGCGGGACTGGGGAATTCACCCCTCCACTTT. Protein: CASSAGLGNSPLHF.

The chain carries TRBV3-1 (or the pseudogene TRBV3-2) and TRBJ2-5; possible D gene TRBD1, 5 bases. This CDR3 is built from 13 residues. With 0 bases removed from V and 7 bases from J, the gap between germline ends came to 9 bases. The germline V gene has CDR1 LGHDT and CDR2 YNNKEL (reference sequence). This chain's CDR3 is CASSQEGPGTQYF. For the CDR3, the DNA is TGTGCCAGCAGCCAAGAGGGGCCAGGGACCCAGTACTTC.

V gene TRBV6-5 combines with J gene TRBJ2-7, with 8 bases lining up with TRBD2. The CDR3 consists of 13 residues. Germline CDR1 reads MNHEY; CDR2 reads SVGAGI. J gave up 5 bases and V 4 bases, and 4 bases lay outside the gene matches. The CDR3 DNA reads TGTGCCAGCAGTTTAGCGGGGTCCCACGAGCAGTACTTC. Translation: CASSLAGSHEQYF.

V gene TRBV3-1 (or the pseudogene TRBV3-2) combines with J gene TRBJ2-2; 11 bases align to TRBD2. The CDR3 has 19 residues. Germline CDR1 LGHDT, CDR2 YNNKEL (reference sequence). The J segment lost 3 bases and the V segment lost 5 bases, leaving 14 bases of the junction unmatched. The CDR3 loop reads CASSSWGVAGGQDTGELFF. CDR3 nucleotide sequence: TGTGCCAGCAGCTCCTGGGGTGTAGCGGGGGGGCAGGACACCGGGGAGCTGTTTTTT.

V usage is TRBV12-3 or TRBV12-4 and J usage is TRBJ2-2; tentatively, D is TRBD2 (5 bases). V was cut by 6 bases and J by 5 bases, with 7 bases left in between. This CDR3 has 12 amino acids. The CDR3 DNA is TGTGCCAGCAGGTGGAGGACCGGGGAGCTGTTTTTT. This sequence encodes CASRWRTGELFF.

The chain has TRBV29-1 and TRBJ1-1, with no clear D. V shed 2 bases and J shed 1 base, with 8 bases lying between them. Germline V CDR1 and CDR2: SQVTM, ANQGSEA. This CDR3 contains 13 residues. This CDR3 is CSVETVQNTEAFF. CDR3 DNA sequence: TGCAGCGTTGAAACAGTCCAGAACACTGAAGCTTTCTTT.